The clone carrying this T cell receptor (beta chain) has just a few counts. Its target is not known. The entry originates in a study of memory CD4+ T cells and cytomegalovirus serostatus. Whole-study findings and limits: Of approximately 160 reported CMV TCRbeta sequences, some 67 were found in memory CD4+ repertoires.

Single viable CD3+CD4+CD8-CD45RO+ cells were sorted as the memory CD4+ T cells. The protocol was immunoSEQ multiplex PCR, while the TCRdb copy is restricted to in-frame clones and leaves out a portion. The table records about 41,000 clones, around 79% of them present only once. This TCR derives from an adult in good health and CMV-seronegative. The sample comprised memory CD4+ T cells from blood.

For the CDR3, the DNA is TGTGCCAGCAGCTTAATGACTGAAGCTTTCTTT. It codes for CASSLMTEAFF. The gene calls are TRBV7-9 and TRBJ1-1; unclear D gene. The CDR3 is made up of 11 amino acids. Trimming shortened V by 2 bases and J by 5 bases, and 3 bases separated the two germline ends. CDR1 and CDR2 (germline): SEHNR, FQNEAQ (reference sequence).